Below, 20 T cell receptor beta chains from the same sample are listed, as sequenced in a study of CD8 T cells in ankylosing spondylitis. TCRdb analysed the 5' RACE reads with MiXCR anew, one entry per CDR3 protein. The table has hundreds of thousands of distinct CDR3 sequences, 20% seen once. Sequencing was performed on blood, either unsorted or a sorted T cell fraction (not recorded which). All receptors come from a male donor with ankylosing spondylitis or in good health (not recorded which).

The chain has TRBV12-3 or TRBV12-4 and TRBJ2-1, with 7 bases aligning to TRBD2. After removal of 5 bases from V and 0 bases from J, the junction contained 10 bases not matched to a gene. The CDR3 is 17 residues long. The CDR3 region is CASSGTWGGYSYNEQFF. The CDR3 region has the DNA TGTGCCAGCAGTGGGACTTGGGGGGGATACTCCTACAATGAGCAGTTCTTC.

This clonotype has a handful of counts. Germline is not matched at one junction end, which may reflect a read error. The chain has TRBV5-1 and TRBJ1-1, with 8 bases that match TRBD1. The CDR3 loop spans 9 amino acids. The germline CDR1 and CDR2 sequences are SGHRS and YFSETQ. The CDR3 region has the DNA TGCGCCAGCAGCTCGGACAGGGTCTTT. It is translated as CASSSDRVF.

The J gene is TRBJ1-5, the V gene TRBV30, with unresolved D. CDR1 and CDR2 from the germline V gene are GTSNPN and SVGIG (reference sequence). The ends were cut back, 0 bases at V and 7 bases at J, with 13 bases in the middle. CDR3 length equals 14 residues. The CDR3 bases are TGTGCCTGGAGTGTACCGAGGGCTTGGCAGCCCCAGCATTTT. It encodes CAWSVPRAWQPQHF. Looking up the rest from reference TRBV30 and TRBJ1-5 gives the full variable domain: SQTIHQWPATLVQPVGSPLSLECTVEGTSNPNLYWYRQAAGRGLQLLFYSVGIGQISSEVPQNLSASRPQDRQFILSSKKLLLSDSGFYLCAWSVPRAWQPQHFGDGTRLSIL.

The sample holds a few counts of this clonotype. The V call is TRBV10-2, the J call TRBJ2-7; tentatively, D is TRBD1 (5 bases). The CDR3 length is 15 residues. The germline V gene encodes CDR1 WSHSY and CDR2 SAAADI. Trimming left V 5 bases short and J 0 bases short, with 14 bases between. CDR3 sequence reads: CASSLTVLSSYEQYF. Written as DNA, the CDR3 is TGCGCCAGCAGTCTGACAGTCCTCAGCTCCTACGAGCAGTACTTC.

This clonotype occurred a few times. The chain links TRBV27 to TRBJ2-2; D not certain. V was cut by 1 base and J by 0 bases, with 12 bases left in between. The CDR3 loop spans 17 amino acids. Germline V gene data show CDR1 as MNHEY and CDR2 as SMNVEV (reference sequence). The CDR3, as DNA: TGTGCCAGCAGTTTATATCCCCCCAGTTCGAACACCGGGGAGCTGTTTTTT. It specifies CASSLYPPSSNTGELFF.

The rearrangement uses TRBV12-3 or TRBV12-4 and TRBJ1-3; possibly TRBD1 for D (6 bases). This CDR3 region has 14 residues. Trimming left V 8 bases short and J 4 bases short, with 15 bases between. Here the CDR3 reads CASLTPRGGNTIYF. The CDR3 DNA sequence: TGTGCCAGCCTTACCCCCAGGGGAGGAAACACCATATATTTT.

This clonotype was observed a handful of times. The CDR3 protein is CASSLHNTQYF. Here the CDR3 DNA reads TGTGCCAGCAGTTTACACAACACGCAGTATTTT. The chain is built from TRBV12-3 or TRBV12-4 and TRBJ2-3; the D is unclear. The CDR3 is made up of 11 amino acids. V was shortened by 2 bases and J by 9 bases, with 6 bases between the two germline ends.

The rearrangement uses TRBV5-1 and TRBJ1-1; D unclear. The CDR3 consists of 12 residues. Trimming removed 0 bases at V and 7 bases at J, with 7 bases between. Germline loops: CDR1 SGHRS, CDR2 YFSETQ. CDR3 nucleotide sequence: TGCGCCAGCAGCTTGGGAACGGTTGAAGCTTTCTTT. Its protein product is CASSLGTVEAFF.

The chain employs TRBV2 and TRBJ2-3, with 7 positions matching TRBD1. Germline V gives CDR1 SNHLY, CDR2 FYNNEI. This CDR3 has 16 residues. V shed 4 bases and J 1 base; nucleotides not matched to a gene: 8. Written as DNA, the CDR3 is TGTGCCAGCAGTGGCGACAGGGCGGTTGGCACAGATACGCAGTATTTT. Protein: CASSGDRAVGTDTQYF. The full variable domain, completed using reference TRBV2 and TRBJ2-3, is EPEVTQTPSHQVTQMGQEVILRCVPISNHLYFYWYRQILGQKVEFLVSFYNNEISEKSEIFDDQFSVERPDGSNFTLKIRSTKLEDSAMYFCASSGDRAVGTDTQYFGPGTRLTVL.

The CDR3 sequence is CSASSSGESKNIQYF. The CDR3 bases are TGCAGTGCTAGTAGTAGCGGGGAATCCAAAAACATTCAGTACTTC. The chain couples TRBV20-1 to TRBJ2-4, with 8 positions matching TRBD2. Germline V lookup: CDR1 DFQATT, CDR2 SNEGSKA (reference sequence). V gave up 3 bases and J gave up 2 bases; unmatched junction bases: 6. CDR3 length: 15 amino acids.

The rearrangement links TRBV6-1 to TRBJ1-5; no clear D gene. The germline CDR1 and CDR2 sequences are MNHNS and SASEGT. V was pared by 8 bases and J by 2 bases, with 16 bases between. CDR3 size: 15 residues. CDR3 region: CASGRIWDGNQPQHF. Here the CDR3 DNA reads TGTGCCAGCGGGCGCATATGGGATGGCAATCAGCCCCAGCATTTT.

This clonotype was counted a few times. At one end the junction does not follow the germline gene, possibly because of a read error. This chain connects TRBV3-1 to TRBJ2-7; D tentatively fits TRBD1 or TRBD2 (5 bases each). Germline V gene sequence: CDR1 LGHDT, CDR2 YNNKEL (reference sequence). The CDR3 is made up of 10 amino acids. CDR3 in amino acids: CASRPGALPF. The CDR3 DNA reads TGTGCCAGCAGACCCGGGGCCCTTCCCTTC.

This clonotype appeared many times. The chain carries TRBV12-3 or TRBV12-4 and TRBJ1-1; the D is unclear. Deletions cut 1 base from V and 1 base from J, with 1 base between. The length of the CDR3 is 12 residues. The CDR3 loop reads CASSLGNTEAFF. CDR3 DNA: TGTGCCAGCAGTTTAGGGAACACTGAAGCTTTCTTT.

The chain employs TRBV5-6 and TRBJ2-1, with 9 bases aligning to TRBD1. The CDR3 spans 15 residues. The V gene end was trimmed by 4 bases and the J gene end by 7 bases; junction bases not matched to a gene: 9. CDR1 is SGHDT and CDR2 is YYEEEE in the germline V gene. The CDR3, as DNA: TGTGCCAGCAGCACCTCGGACAGGGGAGTAAATGAGCAGTTCTTC. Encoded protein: CASSTSDRGVNEQFF.

The CDR3: CASSYQGAYEQYF. CDR3 DNA sequence: TGCGCCAGCAGCTACCAGGGAGCCTACGAGCAGTACTTC. The V and J genes are TRBV4-1 and TRBJ2-7; D tentatively reads TRBD1 or TRBD2 (5 bases each). CDR1 is MGHRA, CDR2 YSYEKL, per germline. Between the trimmed V and J ends, which lost 5 bases and 2 bases, there was a span of 10 bases. This CDR3 spans 13 amino acids.

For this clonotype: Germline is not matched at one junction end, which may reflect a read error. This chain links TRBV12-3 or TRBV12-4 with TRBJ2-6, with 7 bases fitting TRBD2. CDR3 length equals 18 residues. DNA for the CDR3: TGTACCAGCAGTTCCCCTGGGGGGAGGGACTCTGGGGCCAACGTCCTGACTTTC. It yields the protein CTSSSPGGRDSGANVLTF.

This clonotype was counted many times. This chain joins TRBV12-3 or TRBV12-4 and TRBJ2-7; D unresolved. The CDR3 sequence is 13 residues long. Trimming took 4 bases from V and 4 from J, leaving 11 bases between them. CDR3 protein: CASSYQLKYEQYF. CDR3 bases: TGTGCCAGCAGTTATCAGCTTAAGTACGAGCAGTACTTC.

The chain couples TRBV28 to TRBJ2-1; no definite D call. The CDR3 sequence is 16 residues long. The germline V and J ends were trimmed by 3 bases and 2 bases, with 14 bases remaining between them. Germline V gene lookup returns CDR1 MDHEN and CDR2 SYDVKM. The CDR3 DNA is TGTGCCAGCAGTTTCAACGGATTAACAGCCTACAATGAGCAGTTCTTC. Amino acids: CASSFNGLTAYNEQFF.

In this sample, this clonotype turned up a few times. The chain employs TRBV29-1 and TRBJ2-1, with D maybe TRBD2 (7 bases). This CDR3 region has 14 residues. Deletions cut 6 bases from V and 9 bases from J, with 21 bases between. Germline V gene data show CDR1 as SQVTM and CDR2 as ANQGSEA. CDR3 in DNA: TGCAGCGTAGACGGGGGGCCGTATAACAGTGAGCAGTTCTTC. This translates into CSVDGGPYNSEQFF.

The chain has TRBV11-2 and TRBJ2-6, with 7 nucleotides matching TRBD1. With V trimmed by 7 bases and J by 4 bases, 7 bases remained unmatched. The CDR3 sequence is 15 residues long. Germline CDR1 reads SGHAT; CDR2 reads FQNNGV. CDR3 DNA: TGTGCCAGCACCCAACAGGGGAGCGGGGCCAACGTCCTGACTTTC. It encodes CASTQQGSGANVLTF.